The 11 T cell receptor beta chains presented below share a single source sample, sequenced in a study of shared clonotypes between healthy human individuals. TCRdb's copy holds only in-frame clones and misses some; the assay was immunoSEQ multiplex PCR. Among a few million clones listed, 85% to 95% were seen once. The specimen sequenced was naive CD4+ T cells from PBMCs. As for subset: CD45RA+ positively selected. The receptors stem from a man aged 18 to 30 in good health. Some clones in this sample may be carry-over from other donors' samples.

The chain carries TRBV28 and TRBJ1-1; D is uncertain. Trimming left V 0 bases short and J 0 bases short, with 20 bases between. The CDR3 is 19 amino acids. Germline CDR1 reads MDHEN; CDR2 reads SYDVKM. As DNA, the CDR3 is TGTGCCAGCAGTTTATGGGAAGTTGGGCATGACCGGATGAACACTGAAGCTTTCTTT. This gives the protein CASSLWEVGHDRMNTEAFF.

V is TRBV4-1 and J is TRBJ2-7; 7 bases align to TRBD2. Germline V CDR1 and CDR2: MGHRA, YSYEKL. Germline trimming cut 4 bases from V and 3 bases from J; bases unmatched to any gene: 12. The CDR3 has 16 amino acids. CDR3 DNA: TGCGCCAGCAGCCTAGCACTCTTGGCTAGCGGCTACGAGCAGTACTTC. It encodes CASSLALLASGYEQYF.

CDR3 residues: CASLNRARNTEAFF. The CDR3, as DNA: TGTGCCAGTCTAAACAGGGCCCGGAACACTGAAGCTTTCTTT. The V gene is TRBV2, the J gene TRBJ1-1; tentative D call: TRBD1 (6 bases). Germline V CDR1 and CDR2: SNHLY, FYNNEI. This CDR3 spans 14 amino acids. V lost 9 bases and J 1 base, leaving 15 bases between the germline ends.

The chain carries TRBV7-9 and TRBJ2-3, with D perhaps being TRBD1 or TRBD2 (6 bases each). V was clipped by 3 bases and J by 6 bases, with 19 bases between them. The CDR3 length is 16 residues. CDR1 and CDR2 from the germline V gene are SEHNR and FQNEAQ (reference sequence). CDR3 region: CASSLGAGNPVDTQYF. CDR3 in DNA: TGTGCCAGCAGCTTGGGGGCGGGGAATCCTGTGGATACGCAGTATTTT.

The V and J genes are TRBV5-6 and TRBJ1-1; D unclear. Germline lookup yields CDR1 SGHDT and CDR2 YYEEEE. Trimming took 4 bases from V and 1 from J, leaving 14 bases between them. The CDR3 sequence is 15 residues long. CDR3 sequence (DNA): TGTGCCAGCAGCCCCATGGAAGGAAGGAACACTGAAGCTTTCTTT. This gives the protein CASSPMEGRNTEAFF. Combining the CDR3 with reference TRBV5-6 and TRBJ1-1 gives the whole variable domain DAGVTQSPTHLIKTRGQQVTLRCSPKSGHDTVSWYQQALGQGPQFIFQYYEEEERQRGNFPDRFSGHQFPNYSSELNVNALLLGDSALYLCASSPMEGRNTEAFFGQGTRLTVV.

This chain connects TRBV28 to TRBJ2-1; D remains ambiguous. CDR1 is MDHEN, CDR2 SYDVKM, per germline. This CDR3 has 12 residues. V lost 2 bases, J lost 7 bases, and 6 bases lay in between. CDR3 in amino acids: CASSLVWNEQFF. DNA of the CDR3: TGTGCCAGCAGTTTAGTATGGAATGAGCAGTTCTTC.

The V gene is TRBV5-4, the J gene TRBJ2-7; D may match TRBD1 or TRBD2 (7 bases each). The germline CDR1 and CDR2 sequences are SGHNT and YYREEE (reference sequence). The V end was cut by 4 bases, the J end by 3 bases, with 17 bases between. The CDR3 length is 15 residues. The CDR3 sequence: CASSETGTIFYEQYF. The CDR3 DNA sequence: TGTGCCAGCAGCGAGACAGGGACTATATTCTACGAGCAGTACTTC.

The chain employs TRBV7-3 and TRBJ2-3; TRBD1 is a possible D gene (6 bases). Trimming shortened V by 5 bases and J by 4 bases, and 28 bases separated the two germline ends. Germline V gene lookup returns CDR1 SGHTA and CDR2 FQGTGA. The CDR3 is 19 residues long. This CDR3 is CASSPGQFLGFGVADTQYF. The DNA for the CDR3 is TGTGCCAGCAGCCCAGGACAGTTTTTAGGATTTGGCGTCGCAGATACGCAGTATTTT.

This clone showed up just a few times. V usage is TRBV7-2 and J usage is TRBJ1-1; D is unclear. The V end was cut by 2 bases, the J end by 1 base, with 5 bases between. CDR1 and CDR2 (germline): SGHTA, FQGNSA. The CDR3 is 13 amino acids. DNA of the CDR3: TGTGCCAGCAGCTTAACACAGAACACTGAAGCTTTCTTT. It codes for CASSLTQNTEAFF.

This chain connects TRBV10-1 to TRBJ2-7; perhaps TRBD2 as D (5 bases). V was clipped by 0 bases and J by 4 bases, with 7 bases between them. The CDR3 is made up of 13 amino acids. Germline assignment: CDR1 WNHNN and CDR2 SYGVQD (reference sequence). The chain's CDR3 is CASSESGEYEQYF. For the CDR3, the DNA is TGCGCCAGCAGTGAGTCGGGAGAATACGAGCAGTACTTC.

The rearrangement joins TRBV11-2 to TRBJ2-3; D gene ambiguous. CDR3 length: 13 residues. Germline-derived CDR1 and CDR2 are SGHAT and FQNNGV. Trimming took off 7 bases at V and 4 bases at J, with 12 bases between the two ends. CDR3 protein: CASTLGPADTQYF. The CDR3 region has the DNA TGTGCCAGCACCCTTGGGCCGGCAGATACGCAGTATTTT.